These 9 T cell receptor beta chains share one sample of origin, sequenced in a study of T-cell reconstitution after alpha-beta-depleted transplantation in children. Unique molecular identifiers were built into the TCRbeta library. TCRdb reprocessed the PCR reads via MiXCR and lists one record per CDR3 protein. The sample includes 100,000 to 120,000 distinct CDR3 sequences, about 9.3% of them seen just once. The sample in question was PBMCs from the stem cell graft donor, obtained from the stem cell graft. All receptors derive from a human donor who donated a stem cell graft to a child with acute lymphoblastic leukemia.

Many counts were recorded for this clonotype. V is TRBV5-1 and J is TRBJ2-1; 11 bases map to TRBD2. The CDR3 sequence is 15 residues long. V dropped 4 bases and J dropped 4; count of bases not matched to a gene: 4. Germline V CDR1 and CDR2: SGHRS, YFSETQ. CDR3 DNA: TGCGCCAGCAGCCCTGGGACTAGCGGATACAATGAGCAGTTCTTC. Translated: CASSPGTSGYNEQFF.

The sample holds many counts of this clonotype. V usage is TRBV20-1 and J usage is TRBJ1-5, with TRBD1 matching over 7 bases. Per germline, CDR1 DFQATT and CDR2 SNEGSKA (reference sequence). There are 16 residues in the CDR3. V dropped 4 bases and J dropped 0; count of bases not matched to a gene: 9. CDR3 amino acids: CSAISQGVYSNQPQHF. CDR3 in DNA: TGCAGTGCTATAAGCCAGGGGGTTTATAGCAATCAGCCCCAGCATTTT.

This clonotype has only a few counts. The V call is TRBV20-1, the J call TRBJ1-1; no firm D call. The ends were cut back, 2 bases at V and 11 bases at J, with 18 bases in the middle. Germline assignment: CDR1 DFQATT and CDR2 SNEGSKA (reference sequence). The CDR3 runs 13 residues. The CDR3 protein is CSARRDPLGRAFF. In nucleotides, the CDR3 is TGCAGTGCTAGAAGAGACCCTCTGGGGAGGGCTTTCTTT.

The rearrangement links TRBV30 to TRBJ1-5; D unresolved. Germline assignment: CDR1 GTSNPN and CDR2 SVGIG (reference sequence). V was shortened by 0 bases and J by 4 bases, with 10 bases between the two germline ends. This CDR3 is 14 amino acids long. CDR3 protein: CAWSVGLGNQPQHF. CDR3 DNA: TGTGCCTGGAGTGTAGGGCTCGGGAATCAGCCCCAGCATTTT.

This clonotype was detected a few times. The CDR3 DNA follows: TGTGCCAGTAACACACAGGGGAGAGGCAATCAGCCCCAGCATTTT. Amino acids: CASNTQGRGNQPQHF. This sequence joins TRBV19 and TRBJ1-5; 7 bases line up with TRBD1. The CDR3 runs to 15 residues. J gave up 2 bases and V 7 bases, and 8 bases lay outside the gene matches. Germline V CDR1 and CDR2: LNHDA, SQIVND (reference sequence).

In this sample, this clonotype turned up many times. V usage is TRBV20-1 and J usage is TRBJ2-5; D unclear. Germline V CDR1 and CDR2: DFQATT, SNEGSKA (reference sequence). CDR3 length equals 13 residues. V dropped 3 bases and J dropped 2 bases, with 10 bases sitting between them. The CDR3 coding sequence is TGCAGTGCTAGTCTGGGGAATCAAGAGACCCAGTACTTC. This sequence encodes CSASLGNQETQYF.

In this sample, this clonotype turned up many times. For the CDR3, the DNA is TGTGCCAGCAGCACAGGGGGACAGGGTAGAGATACGCAGTATTTT. It codes for CASSTGGQGRDTQYF. This rearrangement joins TRBV27 to TRBJ2-3; TRBD1 matches 9 bases. The V gene's germline CDR1 is MNHEY and CDR2 SMNVEV (reference sequence). V lost 6 bases to trimming and J lost 5 bases; unmatched junction nucleotides: 9. This CDR3 has 15 residues.

This clonotype was counted ten times or more. V is TRBV27 and J is TRBJ1-1, with D possibly TRBD1 on 6 matching bases. The length of the CDR3 is 14 residues. The germline gives CDR1 MNHEY, CDR2 SMNVEV (reference sequence). Between the trimmed V and J ends, which lost 0 bases and 8 bases, there was a span of 13 bases. The DNA of the CDR3 is TGTGCCAGCAGTTTATCCGTACAGGGCCCCGAAGCTTTCTTT. Translated, it gives CASSLSVQGPEAFF.

This clonotype showed up many times. J is TRBJ2-6 and V is TRBV12-3 or TRBV12-4; D is perhaps TRBD2 (5 bases). V shed 1 base and J shed 0 bases, with 7 bases lying between them. This CDR3 region has 16 residues. The CDR3 nucleotides are TGTGCCAGCAGTTTAGGAGGGCCCTCTGGGGCCAACGTCCTGACTTTC. As protein: CASSLGGPSGANVLTF.